The following is a T cell receptor beta chain sequence with its context. This clonotype was seen a handful of times. This receptor's antigen is unknown. No base-level quality is on record; no much larger clone is a single base apart. Clipping removes 4 bases from V and 4 bases from J, with 9 as the unmatched junction base count. CDR3 length: 16 amino acids, cysteine to phenylalanine. The CDR3 DNA has 48 bases and is translated from base 1. From the germline V gene, CDR1 is SGHRS and CDR2 is YFSETQ. The library came from RT-PCR. The run used an Illumina HiSeq 2500. The public sequencing data were trimmed at Q25 with fastp and processed into clonotypes with MiXCR by TCRdb, which kept only in-frame beta chains. Identical CDR3 protein sequences are pooled into one entry, listed with their most common genes and DNA. The table for this sample lists about 500,000 distinct CDR3 sequences; approximately 15% of them were counted only once. The ten largest account for less than 4% of the sample.

This entry is derived from a study of response to subunit inactivated influenza vaccine (dated by TCRdb to 2017 to 2018). With regard to the full study: Deep quantitative profiling of the T cell receptor repertoire was used in the study to follow responses to a trivalent subunit inactivated influenza vaccine. Results and caveats for the whole study, not just this receptor: According to the authors, only a limited number of new T cells may be recruited by each seasonal influenza vaccination.

Source: CD4+ T cells sorted from PBMCs, taken 23 to 25 months after vaccination. The rearrangement joined TRBV5-1 to TRBJ2-3; 10 of the junction bases match TRBD1. This clonotype was obtained from a man aged 50-75 years who received an inactivated influenza vaccine. Donor details come from another sample of the same person, matched by shared clones. The DNA sequence is TGCGCCAGCAGCAAACCGACCGGGACAGGGGCAGATACGCAGTATTTT. Its protein reads: CASSKPTGTGADTQYF.